This TCR beta chain was retrieved from a study of beta chain features in type 1 diabetes. Points from the study as a whole: In every one of the four CD4+ subsets, TCRB CDR3s were moderately but significantly shorter in Type 1 diabetes patients. Reduced insertions and increased deletions marked VDJ junctions in type 1 diabetes patients.

Stem cell-like memory, regulatory, central memory and naive CD4+ cells were sorted via CD45RO/CCR7/CD25/CD127/CD95/CD27. The study reverse transcribed the entire isolated RNA, so it sequenced expressed TCRB transcripts. Repertoires were generated with immunoSEQ multiplex PCR, while TCRdb's copy carries only in-frame clones and drops some. Of 150,000 to 200,000 clones listed, less than 9.5% are singletons. Regarding this clone: Its target is unknown.

The trim removed 6 bases at V and 7 bases at J, leaving 5 bases unmatched. From germline, CDR1 is MNHNY and CDR2 SVGAGI (reference sequence). The CDR3 spans 13 residues. The chain uses TRBV6-6 and TRBJ2-7, with 11 bases that match TRBD2. Sequencing was done on a sample of central memory CD4+ T cells from blood. The clonotype comes from a woman in her late teens or twenties in good health. The CDR3 nucleotides read TGTGCCAGCAGCAAGACTAGCGGGATGGAGCAGTACTTC. It specifies CASSKTSGMEQYF.